Listed here are 28 T cell receptor beta chains from one sample, sequenced in a study of CD8+CD57+ T cells in acquired aplastic anemia. Selection for sequencing was limited to patients who had shown CD8+CD57+ cell expansion by flow cytometry. Using genomic DNA as the template, TCR beta VDJ and CDR3 profiling was carried out. TCRdb recomputed calls from the reads with MiXCR, one row per CDR3 protein. Of 250,000 to 350,000 distinct CDR3 sequences listed, 45% to 65% are singletons. The sample was sorted CD4+, CD8+, or CD8+CD57+ T cells (not recorded which) from PBMCs. Source of these receptors: a human donor with aplastic anemia.

V gene TRBV30 combines with J gene TRBJ1-1; 7 bases agree with TRBD1. This CDR3 contains 14 residues. V dropped 2 bases and J dropped 1; count of bases not matched to a gene: 4. Germline CDR1 GTSNPN, CDR2 SVGIG (reference sequence). The CDR3 DNA reads TGTGCCTGGAGTCGGGCAGGGGGGAACACTGAAGCTTTCTTT. It codes for CAWSRAGGNTEAFF. Supplemented by reference TRBV30 and TRBJ1-1, the full variable domain reads SQTIHQWPATLVQPVGSPLSLECTVEGTSNPNLYWYRQAAGRGLQLLFYSVGIGQISSEVPQNLSASRPQDRQFILSSKKLLLSDSGFYLCAWSRAGGNTEAFFGQGTRLTVV.

This clonotype was observed at least ten times. The rearrangement links TRBV27 to TRBJ2-7, with TRBD2 identical over 13 bases. The CDR3 covers 16 residues. Germline trimming cut 3 bases from V and 3 bases from J; bases unmatched to any gene: 5. Germline CDR1 reads MNHEY; CDR2 reads SMNVEV (reference sequence). The CDR3, as DNA: TGTGCCAGCAGTTTCGGGACTAGCGGGACTATCTACGAGCAGTACTTC. Translation: CASSFGTSGTIYEQYF.

This chain joins TRBV5-1 and TRBJ1-6, with TRBD1 as a possible D gene (5 bases). The V gene lost 5 bases and the J gene lost 9 bases, with 15 bases spanning the gap. The germline CDR1 and CDR2 sequences are SGHRS and YFSETQ. The CDR3 consists of 14 residues. The CDR3 reads CASSVGGRGSPLHF. Here the CDR3 DNA reads TGCGCCAGCAGTGTCGGGGGACGGGGTTCACCCCTCCACTTT.

This clonotype came up once. The rearrangement links TRBV5-4 to TRBJ1-1; unclear D gene. CDR1 is SGHNT, CDR2 YYREEE, per germline (reference sequence). Trimming took off 3 bases at V and 6 bases at J, with 9 bases between the two ends. This CDR3 region has 12 residues. In DNA form, the CDR3 reads TGTGCCAGCAGCTCGGCCGGGGCTGAAGCTTTCTTT. Residues: CASSSAGAEAFF.

Comment on this clonotype: Germline and junction disagree at one end, which may indicate a read error. The gene calls are TRBV10-3 and TRBJ2-3; perhaps TRBD2 as D (6 bases). This CDR3 has 12 residues. CDR1 and CDR2 (germline): ENHRY, SYGVKD. The DNA of the CDR3 is TGTGCCACCAGTGGCGGGGAGGATACGCAGTATTTT. It yields the protein CATSGGEDTQYF.

V gene TRBV7-3 combines with J gene TRBJ2-7; weak D call: TRBD2 (6 bases). The CDR3 covers 13 residues. V was cut by 3 bases and J by 5 bases, with 11 bases left in between. CDR1 and CDR2 from the germline V gene are SGHTA and FQGTGA. CDR3 bases: TGTGCCAGCAGCTTTGGTGGGGGGAACGAGCAGTACTTC. As protein: CASSFGGGNEQYF.

This clonotype was observed a single time. The chain couples TRBV19 to TRBJ1-6; D remains ambiguous. Germline CDR1 LNHDA, CDR2 SQIVND (reference sequence). The CDR3 covers 15 residues. Trimming removed 5 bases from V and 7 bases from J, with 15 bases in between. This CDR3 reads CASSSSSGRNSPLHF. CDR3 in DNA: TGTGCCAGTAGTTCATCCTCCGGGCGCAATTCACCCCTCCACTTT.

This clonotype was seen only a few times. This chain uses TRBV7-9 with TRBJ2-3; TRBD1 matches 9 bases. The J call could be wrong; TRBJ2-5 is a better fit for the DNA end. In germline, CDR1 is SEHNR, CDR2 FQNEAQ (reference sequence). This CDR3 spans 15 amino acids. This CDR3 is CASRFTLTGGETQYF. The CDR3 region has the DNA TGTGCCAGCAGGTTTACCTTGACAGGGGGAGAGACCCAGTACTTC.

The chain employs TRBV20-1 and TRBJ2-7, with no clear D. Trimming removed 5 bases at V and 0 bases at J, with 11 bases between. The CDR3 has 13 amino acids. Germline V gene lookup returns CDR1 DFQATT and CDR2 SNEGSKA (reference sequence). The CDR3 sequence: CSARNGYSYEQYF. CDR3 DNA: TGCAGTGCTCGTAATGGATACTCCTACGAGCAGTACTTC.

In DNA, the CDR3 is TGTGCCACCTCGCGCCGCGGGGCTAGCACAGATACGCAGTATTTT. The encoded protein is CATSRRGASTDTQYF. The J gene is TRBJ2-3, the V gene TRBV24-1, with a possible D match to TRBD2 (6 bases). There are 15 residues in the CDR3. Between the trimmed V and J ends, which lost 9 bases and 0 bases, there was a span of 15 bases. CDR1 and CDR2 (germline): KGHDR, SFDVKD.

This clonotype appeared a few times. V is TRBV30 and J is TRBJ1-2; D remains ambiguous. Trimming pared 2 bases from V and 8 bases from J, leaving 15 bases between. Germline V CDR1 and CDR2: GTSNPN, SVGIG (reference sequence). The CDR3 sequence is 13 residues long. DNA of the CDR3: TGTGCCTGGAGTAAAACGGGGAAAAGAGGCTACACCTTC. Translating it yields CAWSKTGKRGYTF. The full variable domain, completed using reference TRBV30 and TRBJ1-2, is SQTIHQWPATLVQPVGSPLSLECTVEGTSNPNLYWYRQAAGRGLQLLFYSVGIGQISSEVPQNLSASRPQDRQFILSSKKLLLSDSGFYLCAWSKTGKRGYTFGSGTRLTVV.

A remark on this clonotype: The junction shows a germline mismatch at one end, possibly a read error. The chain combines TRBV15 with TRBJ2-3; TRBD2 matches at 15 bases. The CDR3 totals 17 residues. Germline V gene sequence: CDR1 LNHNV, CDR2 YYDKDF (reference sequence). CDR3 amino acids: CAASRLGLAGGPDTQYF. The CDR3 DNA sequence: TGTGCCGCCAGCAGGCTCGGACTAGCGGGAGGGCCAGATACGCAGTATTTT.

This chain uses TRBV24-1 with TRBJ2-1; TRBD1 aligns across 9 bases. Losses at the gene ends were 7 bases for V and 3 bases for J; bases not matched to a gene: 9. CDR3 size: 16 residues. CDR1 KGHDR and CDR2 SFDVKD come from the germline V gene. The CDR3 spells CATSGPGQGLYNEQFF. The CDR3 bases are TGTGCCACCAGCGGGCCGGGACAGGGTCTCTACAATGAGCAGTTCTTC.

J is TRBJ2-3 and V is TRBV7-9; the match to TRBD2 covers 11 bases. The CDR3 is made up of 17 amino acids. V was clipped by 2 bases and J by 7 bases; unmatched bases: 11. From germline, CDR1 is SEHNR and CDR2 FQNEAQ (reference sequence). CDR3 protein: CASSLSGTSGRGNTQYF. The CDR3 DNA sequence: TGTGCCAGCAGCTTAAGCGGGACTAGCGGCCGGGGGAATACGCAGTATTTT.

This chain joins TRBV7-2 and TRBJ1-4; possibly TRBD1 for D (6 bases). The CDR3 covers 15 residues. From germline, CDR1 is SGHTA and CDR2 FQGNSA. V was pared by 5 bases and J by 1 base, with 11 bases between. The CDR3 reads CASSPNRVTNEKLFF. In DNA, the CDR3 is TGTGCCAGCAGCCCTAACAGGGTAACTAATGAAAAACTGTTTTTT.

The chain has TRBV20-1 and TRBJ2-7; no reliable D call. The germline V gene has CDR1 DFQATT and CDR2 SNEGSKA (reference sequence). This CDR3 is 13 amino acids long. V gave up 3 bases and J gave up 3 bases, with 12 bases separating them. The CDR3 coding sequence is TGCAGTGCTAGCCACCAGACCGACTACGAGCAGTACTTC. Its protein product is CSASHQTDYEQYF.

The J gene is TRBJ2-5, the V gene TRBV2; no clear D gene. Trimming removed 7 bases from V and 7 bases from J, with 7 bases in between. Per germline, CDR1 SNHLY and CDR2 FYNNEI. The CDR3 length is 10 residues. CDR3 amino acids: CASNGVTQYF. The CDR3 coding sequence is TGTGCCAGCAACGGAGTGACCCAGTACTTC.

The rearrangement joins TRBV5-1 to TRBJ2-7; D is possibly TRBD1 or TRBD2 (6 bases each). CDR1 SGHRS and CDR2 YFSETQ come from the germline V gene. The germline V and J ends were trimmed by 0 bases and 5 bases, with 12 bases remaining between them. This CDR3 comprises 14 residues. CDR3 bases: TGCGCCAGCAGCTTGGAAGGAGGGGGGCACGAGCAGTACTTC. Protein: CASSLEGGGHEQYF.

This chain uses TRBV4-1 with TRBJ1-1, with a weak D call TRBD1 (5 bases). Deletions cut 2 bases from V and 4 bases from J, with 11 bases between. There are 14 residues in the CDR3. The germline V gene encodes CDR1 MGHRA and CDR2 YSYEKL. CDR3 loop: CASSQSRAGTEAFF. Written as DNA, the CDR3 is TGCGCCAGCAGCCAATCCAGGGCCGGCACTGAAGCTTTCTTT.

This clonotype has at least ten counts. The chain combines TRBV12-3 or TRBV12-4 with TRBJ1-5; D is unclear. V was pared by 1 base and J by 7 bases, with 11 bases between. The CDR3 covers 14 residues. The CDR3 protein is CASSLGASNQPQHF. In DNA form, the CDR3 reads TGTGCCAGCAGTTTAGGGGCCTCCAACCAGCCCCAGCATTTT.

The chain recombines TRBV5-1 with TRBJ1-4; TRBD1 might be the D (6 bases). The V and J ends lost 5 bases and 3 bases respectively, with 14 bases between them. Germline CDR1 SGHRS, CDR2 YFSETQ. CDR3 length: 15 residues. The CDR3 DNA reads as TGCGCCAGCAGGGCAACAGGGCGACCTAATGAAAAACTGTTTTTT. This codes for CASRATGRPNEKLFF. The variable domain in full, completed from reference TRBV5-1 and TRBJ1-4, reads KAGVTQTPRYLIKTRGQQVTLSCSPISGHRSVSWYQQTPGQGLQFLFEYFSETQRNKGNFPGRFSGRQFSNSRSEMNVSTLELGDSALYLCASRATGRPNEKLFFGSGTQLSVL.

This clonotype was seen at least ten times. The genes are TRBV12-3 or TRBV12-4 and TRBJ1-2, with 11 bases that match TRBD1. The CDR3 is 14 amino acids. The trim removed 6 bases at V and 8 bases at J, leaving 8 bases unmatched. Written as DNA, the CDR3 is TGTGCCAGCAGCAATGGACAGGGGGCGCACGGCTACACCTTC. This sequence encodes CASSNGQGAHGYTF.

The rearrangement joins TRBV7-9 to TRBJ1-5; 8 positions agree with TRBD1. The ends lost 6 bases at V and 0 bases at J; junction bases unmatched: 7. The CDR3 has 16 amino acids. The germline V gene encodes CDR1 SEHNR and CDR2 FQNEAQ (reference sequence). The CDR3 spells CASSSQGGNSNQPQHF. The CDR3 region has the DNA TGTGCCAGCAGTTCACAGGGGGGAAATAGCAATCAGCCCCAGCATTTT. The whole variable domain, remainder taken from reference TRBV7-9 and TRBJ1-5, is DTGVSQNPRHKITKRGQNVTFRCDPISEHNRLYWYRQTLGQGPEFLTYFQNEAQLEKSRLLSDRFSAERPKGSFSTLEIQRTEQGDSAMYLCASSSQGGNSNQPQHFGDGTRLSIL.

In this sample, this clonotype turned up many times. At one boundary the junction diverges from the germline segment, which might be a read error. The genes are TRBV7-3 and TRBJ2-3; 16 bases agree with TRBD2. The CDR3 runs to 13 residues. Germline loops: CDR1 SGHTA, CDR2 FQGTGA. The CDR3 nucleotides read TGTGCCAGCAGCATGGGACTAGCGGGAGGGCGGCATTTT. Translation gives CASSMGLAGGRHF. Together with reference TRBV7-3 and TRBJ2-3, the CDR3 gives the full variable domain: GAGVSQTPSNKVTEKGKYVELRCDPISGHTALYWYRQSLGQGPEFLIYFQGTGAADDSGLPNDRFFAVRPEGSVSTLKIQRTERGDSAVYLCASSMGLAGGRHFGPGTRLTVL.

This rearrangement joins TRBV20-1 to TRBJ2-7, with 9 bases aligning to TRBD1. With 3 bases clipped from V and 1 base from J, the junction kept 4 bases outside the gene matches. Germline V CDR1 and CDR2: DFQATT, SNEGSKA (reference sequence). The CDR3 sequence is 14 residues long. The CDR3 loop is CSAREQGASYEQYF. In nucleotides, the CDR3 is TGCAGTGCTAGGGAACAGGGGGCGTCCTACGAGCAGTACTTC.

This chain links TRBV10-3 with TRBJ1-6; 8 bases fit TRBD1. Losses at the gene ends were 4 bases for V and 7 bases for J; bases not matched to a gene: 9. This CDR3 contains 16 residues. Looked up from germline, CDR1 is ENHRY and CDR2 is SYGVKD. The CDR3 DNA is TGTGCCATCAGTGCCGGACTAACAGGGGGGAATTCACCCCTCCACTTT. This codes for CAISAGLTGGNSPLHF.

CDR3 protein: CAISEGTGTYNEQFF. In nucleotides, the CDR3 is TGTGCCATCAGTGAGGGGACAGGCACCTACAATGAGCAGTTCTTC. The chain couples TRBV10-3 to TRBJ2-1, with 8 nucleotides matching TRBD1. Germline V gives CDR1 ENHRY, CDR2 SYGVKD. The length of the CDR3 is 15 residues. Trimming cost V 2 bases and J 2 bases; bases outside gene matches: 2.

This clonotype was recorded once. The junction departs from the called germline gene at one end, perhaps through a read error. CDR3 loop: CSARDTDSYGYTF. CDR3 sequence (DNA): TGCAGTGCTAGAGATACGGATTCATATGGCTACACCTTC. The chain uses TRBV24-1 and TRBJ1-2; D unclear. This CDR3 region has 13 residues. Germline values: CDR1 KGHDR, CDR2 SFDVKD.